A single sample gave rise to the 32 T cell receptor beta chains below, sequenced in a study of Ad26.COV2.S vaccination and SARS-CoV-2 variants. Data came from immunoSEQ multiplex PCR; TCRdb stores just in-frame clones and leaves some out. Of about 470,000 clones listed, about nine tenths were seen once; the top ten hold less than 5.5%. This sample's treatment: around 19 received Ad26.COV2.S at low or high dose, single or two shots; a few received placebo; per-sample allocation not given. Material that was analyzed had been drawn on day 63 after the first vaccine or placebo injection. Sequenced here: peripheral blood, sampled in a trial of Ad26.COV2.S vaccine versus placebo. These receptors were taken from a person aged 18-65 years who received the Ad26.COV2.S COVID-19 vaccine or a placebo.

CDR3 region: CASSQDISGANVLTF. Here the CDR3 DNA reads TGCGCCAGCAGCCAAGATATTTCTGGGGCCAACGTCCTGACTTTC. The V call is TRBV4-3, the J call TRBJ2-6; D not certain. CDR3 size: 15 residues. The ends were cut back, 0 bases at V and 1 base at J, with 4 bases in the middle. Germline assignment: CDR1 LGHNA and CDR2 YSLEER.

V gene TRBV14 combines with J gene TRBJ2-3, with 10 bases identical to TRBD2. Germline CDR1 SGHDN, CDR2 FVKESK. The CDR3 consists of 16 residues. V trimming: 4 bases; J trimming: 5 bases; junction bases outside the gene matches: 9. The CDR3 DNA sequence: TGTGCCAGCAGCCCCGGGATAGCGGGAGGTCGAGATACGCAGTATTTT. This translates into CASSPGIAGGRDTQYF.

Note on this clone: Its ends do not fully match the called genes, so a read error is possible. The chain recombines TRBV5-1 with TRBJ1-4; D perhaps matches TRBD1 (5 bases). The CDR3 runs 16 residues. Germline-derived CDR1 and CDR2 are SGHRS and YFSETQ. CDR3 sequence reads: CASRLGAAGWGEKLFF. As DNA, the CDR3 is TGCGCCAGCCGCTTAGGTGCCGCAGGGTGGGGTGAAAAACTGTTTTTT.

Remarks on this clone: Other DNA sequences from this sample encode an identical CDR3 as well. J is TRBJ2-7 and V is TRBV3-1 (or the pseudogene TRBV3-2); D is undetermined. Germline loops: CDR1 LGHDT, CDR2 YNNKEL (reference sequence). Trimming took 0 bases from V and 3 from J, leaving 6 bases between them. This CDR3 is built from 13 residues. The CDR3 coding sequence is TGTGCCAGCAGCCAAGACTCCTTCTACGAGCAGTACTTC. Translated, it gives CASSQDSFYEQYF.

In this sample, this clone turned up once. CDR3 sequence: CASSQGVEQNYGYTF. CDR3 coding DNA: TGTGCCAGCAGCCAAGGCGTAGAGCAGAACTATGGCTACACCTTC. The chain joins TRBV3-1 (or the pseudogene TRBV3-2) to TRBJ1-2; D gene unclear. Germline V gives CDR1 LGHDT, CDR2 YNNKEL (reference sequence). The CDR3 totals 15 residues. Trimming shortened V by 1 base and J by 2 bases, and 11 bases separated the two germline ends.

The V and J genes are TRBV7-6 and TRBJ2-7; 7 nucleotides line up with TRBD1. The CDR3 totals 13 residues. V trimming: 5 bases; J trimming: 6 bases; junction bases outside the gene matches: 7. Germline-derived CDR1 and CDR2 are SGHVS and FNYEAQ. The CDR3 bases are TGTGCCAGCAGCCCGAGACAGGGTTTCGAGCAGTACTTC. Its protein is CASSPRQGFEQYF.

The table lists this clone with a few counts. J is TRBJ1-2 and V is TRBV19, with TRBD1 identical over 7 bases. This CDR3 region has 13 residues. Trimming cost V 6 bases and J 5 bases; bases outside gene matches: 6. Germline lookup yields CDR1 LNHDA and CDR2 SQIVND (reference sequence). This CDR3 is CASSSTGQYGYTF. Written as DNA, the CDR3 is TGTGCCAGTAGCTCGACGGGACAGTATGGCTACACCTTC. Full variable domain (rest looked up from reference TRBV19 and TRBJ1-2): DGGITQSPKYLFRKEGQNVTLSCEQNLNHDAMYWYRQDPGQGLRLIYYSQIVNDFQKGDIAEGYSVSREKKESFPLTVTSAQKNPTAFYLCASSSTGQYGYTFGSGTRLTVV.

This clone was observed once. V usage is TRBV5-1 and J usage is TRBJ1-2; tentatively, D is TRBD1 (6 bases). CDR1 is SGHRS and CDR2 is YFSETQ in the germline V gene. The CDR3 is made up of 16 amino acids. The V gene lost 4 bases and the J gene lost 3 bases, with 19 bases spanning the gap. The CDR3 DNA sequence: TGCGCCAGCAGCAGTTCCGGACAGCCATCCTACTATGGCTACACCTTC. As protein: CASSSSGQPSYYGYTF.

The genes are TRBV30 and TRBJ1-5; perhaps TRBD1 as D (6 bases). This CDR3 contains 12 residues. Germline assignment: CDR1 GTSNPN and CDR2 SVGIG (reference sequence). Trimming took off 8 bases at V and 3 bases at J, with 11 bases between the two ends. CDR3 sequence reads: CARRDTNQPQHF. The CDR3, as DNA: TGTGCCCGCCGGGACACCAATCAGCCCCAGCATTTT.

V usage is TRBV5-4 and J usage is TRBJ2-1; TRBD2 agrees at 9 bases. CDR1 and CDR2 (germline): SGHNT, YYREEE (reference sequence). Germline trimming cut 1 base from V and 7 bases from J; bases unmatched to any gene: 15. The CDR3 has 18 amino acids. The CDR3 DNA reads TGTGCCAGCAGCTTGCCGAACTCCGGGACTAGCTCGGGGAATGAGCAGTTCTTC. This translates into CASSLPNSGTSSGNEQFF. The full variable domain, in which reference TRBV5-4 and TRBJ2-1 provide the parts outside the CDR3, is ETGVTQSPTHLIKTRGQQVTLRCSSQSGHNTVSWYQQALGQGPQFIFQYYREEENGRGNFPPRFSGLQFPNYSSELNVNALELDDSALYLCASSLPNSGTSSGNEQFFGPGTRLTVL.

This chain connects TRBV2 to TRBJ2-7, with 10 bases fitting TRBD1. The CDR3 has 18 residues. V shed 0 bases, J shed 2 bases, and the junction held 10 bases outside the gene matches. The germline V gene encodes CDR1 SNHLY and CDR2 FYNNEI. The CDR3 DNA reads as TGTGCCAGCAGTGAAGCGCCGGGACAGGGGCCGCTTCCCTACGAGCAGTACTTC. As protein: CASSEAPGQGPLPYEQYF.

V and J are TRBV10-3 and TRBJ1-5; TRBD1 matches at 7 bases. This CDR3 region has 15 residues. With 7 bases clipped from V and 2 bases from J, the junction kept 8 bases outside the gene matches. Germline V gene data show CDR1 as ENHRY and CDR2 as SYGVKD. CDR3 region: CAINQGGIGNQPQHF. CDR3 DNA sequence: TGTGCCATCAATCAGGGGGGGATTGGCAATCAGCCCCAGCATTTT.

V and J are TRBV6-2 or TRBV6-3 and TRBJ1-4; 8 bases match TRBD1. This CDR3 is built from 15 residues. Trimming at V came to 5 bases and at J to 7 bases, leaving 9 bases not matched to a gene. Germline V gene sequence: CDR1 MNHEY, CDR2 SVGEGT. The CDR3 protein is CASSTIQGDSEKLFF. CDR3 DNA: TGTGCCAGCAGTACCATACAGGGGGATAGTGAAAAACTGTTTTTT.

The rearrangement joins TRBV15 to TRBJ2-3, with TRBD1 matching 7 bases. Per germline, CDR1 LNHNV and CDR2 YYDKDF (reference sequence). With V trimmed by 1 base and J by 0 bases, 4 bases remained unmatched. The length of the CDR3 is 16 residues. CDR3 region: CATSRGDRASTDTQYF. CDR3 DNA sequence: TGTGCCACCAGCAGAGGGGACAGAGCTAGCACAGATACGCAGTATTTT.

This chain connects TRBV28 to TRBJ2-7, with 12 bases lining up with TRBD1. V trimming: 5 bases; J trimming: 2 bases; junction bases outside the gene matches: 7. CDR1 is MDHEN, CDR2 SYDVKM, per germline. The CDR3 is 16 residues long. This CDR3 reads CASSGTGGADPYEQYF. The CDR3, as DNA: TGTGCCAGCAGTGGGACAGGGGGCGCCGACCCCTACGAGCAGTACTTC.

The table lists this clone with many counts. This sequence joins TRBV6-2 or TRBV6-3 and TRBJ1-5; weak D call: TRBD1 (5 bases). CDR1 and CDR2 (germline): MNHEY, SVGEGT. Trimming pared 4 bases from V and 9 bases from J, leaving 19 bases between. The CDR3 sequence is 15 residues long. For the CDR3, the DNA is TGTGCCAGCAGTTTTGGCGGGACGGACTCCGGGCCCCAGCATTTT. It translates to CASSFGGTDSGPQHF.

CDR3 nucleotides: TGTGCCAGCAGCTTACCAGGGGGCGTGGAGACCCAGTACTTC. The encoded protein is CASSLPGGVETQYF. The chain recombines TRBV13 with TRBJ2-5; 8 positions agree with TRBD1. This CDR3 has 14 residues. J was trimmed by 5 bases and V by 2 bases; bases with no gene match: 4. Germline V CDR1 and CDR2: PRHDT, FYEKMQ (reference sequence).

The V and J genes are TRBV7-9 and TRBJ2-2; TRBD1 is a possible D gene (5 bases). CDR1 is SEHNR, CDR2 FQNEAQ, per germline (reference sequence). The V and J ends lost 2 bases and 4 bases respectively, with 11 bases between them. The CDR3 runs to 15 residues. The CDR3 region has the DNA TGTGCCAGCAGCTTAACTAATCAGGGCACCGGGGAGCTGTTTTTT. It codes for CASSLTNQGTGELFF. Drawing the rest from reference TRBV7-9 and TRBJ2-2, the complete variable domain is DTGVSQNPRHKITKRGQNVTFRCDPISEHNRLYWYRQTLGQGPEFLTYFQNEAQLEKSRLLSDRFSAERPKGSFSTLEIQRTEQGDSAMYLCASSLTNQGTGELFFGEGSRLTVL.

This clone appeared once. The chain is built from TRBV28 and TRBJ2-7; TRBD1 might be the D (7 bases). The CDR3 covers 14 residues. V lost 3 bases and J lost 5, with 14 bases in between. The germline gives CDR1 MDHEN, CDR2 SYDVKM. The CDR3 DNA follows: TGTGCCAGCAGTTTGACCAGGGGGAGGAACGAGCAGTACTTC. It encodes CASSLTRGRNEQYF.

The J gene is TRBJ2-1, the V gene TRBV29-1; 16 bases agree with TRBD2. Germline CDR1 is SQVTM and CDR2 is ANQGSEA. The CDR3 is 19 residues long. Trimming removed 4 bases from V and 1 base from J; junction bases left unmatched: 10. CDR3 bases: TGCAGCGTTGGCCAGGGACTAGCGGGAGGGCCGGGATCCTACAATGAGCAGTTCTTC. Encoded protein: CSVGQGLAGGPGSYNEQFF.

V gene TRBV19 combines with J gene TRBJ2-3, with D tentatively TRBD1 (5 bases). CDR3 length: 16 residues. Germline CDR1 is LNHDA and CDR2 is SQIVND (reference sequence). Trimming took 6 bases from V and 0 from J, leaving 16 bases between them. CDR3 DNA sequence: TGTGCCAGTAGCCCCAGGGCATCGGCGAGCACAGATACGCAGTATTTT. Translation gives CASSPRASASTDTQYF.

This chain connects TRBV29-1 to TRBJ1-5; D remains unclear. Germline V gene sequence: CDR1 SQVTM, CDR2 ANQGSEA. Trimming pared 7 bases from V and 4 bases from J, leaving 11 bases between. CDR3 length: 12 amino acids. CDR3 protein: CSAGGVNQPQHF. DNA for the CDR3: TGCAGCGCGGGAGGAGTAAATCAGCCCCAGCATTTT.

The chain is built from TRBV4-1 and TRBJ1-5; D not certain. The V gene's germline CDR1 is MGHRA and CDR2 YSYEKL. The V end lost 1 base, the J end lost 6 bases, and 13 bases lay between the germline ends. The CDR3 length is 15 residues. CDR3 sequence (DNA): TGCGCCAGCAGCCAAGTTGCGGGAAATTTTCAGCCCCAGCATTTT. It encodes CASSQVAGNFQPQHF.

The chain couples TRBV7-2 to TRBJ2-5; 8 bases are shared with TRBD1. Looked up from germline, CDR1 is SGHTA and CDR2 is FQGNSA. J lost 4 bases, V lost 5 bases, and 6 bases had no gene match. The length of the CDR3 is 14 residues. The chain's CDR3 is CASSPDRVTETQYF. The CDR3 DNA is TGTGCCAGCAGCCCGGACAGGGTCACAGAGACCCAGTACTTC.

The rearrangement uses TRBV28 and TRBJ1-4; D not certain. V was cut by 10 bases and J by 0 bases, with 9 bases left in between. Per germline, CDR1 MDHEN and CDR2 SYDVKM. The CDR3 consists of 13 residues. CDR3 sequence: CATRPSTNEKLFF. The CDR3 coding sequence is TGTGCCACCAGACCTTCAACTAATGAAAAACTGTTTTTT.

The CDR3 bases are TGTGCCAGCAGCCAGACAGGGGCCGGGACTGAAGCTTTCTTT. Translating gives CASSQTGAGTEAFF. The chain is built from TRBV6-2 or TRBV6-3 and TRBJ1-1; TRBD1 matches at 8 bases. In germline, CDR1 is MNHEY, CDR2 SVGEGT. J gave up 5 bases and V 6 bases, and 8 bases lay outside the gene matches. CDR3 length: 14 amino acids.

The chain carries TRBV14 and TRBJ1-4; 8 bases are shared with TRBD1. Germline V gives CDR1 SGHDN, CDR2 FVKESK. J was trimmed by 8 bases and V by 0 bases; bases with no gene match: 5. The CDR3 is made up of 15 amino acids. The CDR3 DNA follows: TGTGCCAGCAGCCAAGAGCAGGGGGCGTTCGAAAAACTGTTTTTT. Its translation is CASSQEQGAFEKLFF. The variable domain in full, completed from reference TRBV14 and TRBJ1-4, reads EAGVTQFPSHSVIEKGQTVTLRCDPISGHDNLYWYRRVMGKEIKFLLHFVKESKQDESGMPNNRFLAERTGGTYSTLKVQPAELEDSGVYFCASSQEQGAFEKLFFGSGTQLSVL.

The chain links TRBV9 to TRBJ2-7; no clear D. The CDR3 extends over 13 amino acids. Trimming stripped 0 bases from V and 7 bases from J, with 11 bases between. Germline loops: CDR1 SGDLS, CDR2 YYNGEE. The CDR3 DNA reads TGTGCCAGCAGCGTAGTGGCCGGCCAGGAGCAGTACTTC. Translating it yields CASSVVAGQEQYF.

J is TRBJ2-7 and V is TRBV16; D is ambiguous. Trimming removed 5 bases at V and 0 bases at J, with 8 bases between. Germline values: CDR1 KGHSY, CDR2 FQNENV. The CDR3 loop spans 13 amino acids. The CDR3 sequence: CASSWKISYEQYF. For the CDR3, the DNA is TGTGCCAGCAGCTGGAAAATCTCCTACGAGCAGTACTTC.

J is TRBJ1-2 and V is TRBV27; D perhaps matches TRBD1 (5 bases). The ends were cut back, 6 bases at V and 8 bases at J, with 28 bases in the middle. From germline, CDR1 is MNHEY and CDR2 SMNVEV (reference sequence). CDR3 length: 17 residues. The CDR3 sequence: CASSELSGAGTTEGYTF. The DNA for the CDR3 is TGTGCCAGCAGCGAACTATCCGGCGCAGGGACCACTGAGGGCTACACCTTC.

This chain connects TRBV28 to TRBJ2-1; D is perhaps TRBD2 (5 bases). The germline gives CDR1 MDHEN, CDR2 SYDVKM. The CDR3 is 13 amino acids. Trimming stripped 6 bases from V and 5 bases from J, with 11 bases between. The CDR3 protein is CASSLLGNNEQFF. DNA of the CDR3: TGTGCCAGCAGCTTACTAGGTAACAATGAGCAGTTCTTC.

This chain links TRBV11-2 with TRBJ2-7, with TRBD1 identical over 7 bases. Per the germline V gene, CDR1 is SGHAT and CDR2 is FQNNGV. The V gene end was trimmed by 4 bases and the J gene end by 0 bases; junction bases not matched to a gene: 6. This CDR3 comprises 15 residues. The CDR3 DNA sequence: TGTGCCAGCAGCTCAACCCGGACAGGCTCCTACGAGCAGTACTTC. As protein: CASSSTRTGSYEQYF.